This T cell receptor beta chain was recorded in a study of T cell responses to AZD1222 COVID-19 vaccine. Study-wide results and caveats: Among spike-specific TCRs, nearly half reportedly target unmutated variant regions. Spike-specific TCR breadth and depth were elevated following two AZD1222 doses. A mostly white British donor set with more females was recruited, and clonal diversity was possibly underestimated. The peak T cell response came first, and repertoires were sampled only after it.

Produced via immunoSEQ multiplex PCR; TCRdb's table is partial and in-frame only. The top ten clones hold 1% to 1.5% of a sample with fewer than 200,000 clones, approximately 92% of them seen once. Trimming took 6 bases from V and 6 from J, leaving 14 bases between them. Germline V CDR1 and CDR2: MNHNY, SVGAGI (reference sequence). The CDR3 loop spans 13 amino acids. Points on this clone: Its antigen remains unknown.

The rearrangement joins TRBV6-6 to TRBJ1-2, with D tentatively TRBD1 (6 bases). This TCR came from an adult in good health. The sample here was peripheral blood, taken on day 0 of AZD1222 vaccination. The CDR3 DNA sequence: TGTGCCAGCAGAGAACGCTCAGGGGATGGCTACACCTTC. It specifies CASRERSGDGYTF.